The clone carrying this TCR beta chain was counted a few times. The data derive from a study of cytomegalovirus exposure and HLA in healthy donors. Background on the study: The Caucasian-associated ancestry cluster held less than 85% of some 420 genotyped donors.

With 60 Vbeta and 13 Jbeta primers, the PCR was carried out. TCRdb keeps only in-frame clones here, not all; method: immunoSEQ multiplex PCR. The sample carries some 110,000 clones, 60% to 70% recorded once. The CDR3 is 14 amino acids. Germline V gives CDR1 MDHEN, CDR2 SYDVKM. Trimming pared 3 bases from V and 4 bases from J, leaving 7 bases between. This chain uses TRBV28 with TRBJ2-6; no reliable D call. The material sequenced was PBMCs. The TCR was taken from a woman in her thirties or forties in good health and CMV-seropositive. The CDR3 spells CASSFPTGANVLTF. The CDR3 DNA follows: TGTGCCAGCAGTTTTCCGACAGGGGCCAACGTCCTGACTTTC.